This TCR beta chain originates from a study of regulatory T cells in long-lasting Graves disease. V was pared by 2 bases and J by 9 bases, with 14 bases between. CDR3 length: 15 amino acids. Germline CDR1 and CDR2: SGHTA and FQGNSA. Combining iRepertoire HTBI primers with Arm-PCR of CDR3 regions, the authors built TCR beta libraries. One entry per CDR3 protein results from TCRdb running MiXCR on the multiplex PCR reads. The sample lists 350,000 to 500,000 distinct CDR3 sequences, over 20% occurring once. Many counts were recorded for this clonotype. As for time point: persistent/refractory GD, antithyroid drugs over 5 years with positive TRAb. Extracted RNA from PBMCs served as the source of the TCR library.

Sequences were derived from peripheral blood mononuclear cells (PBMCs), sampled when the disease was refractory, from a patient treated with antithyroid drugs. This chain uses TRBV7-2 with TRBJ1-6; D not resolved. This receptor was obtained from a female donor with Graves disease. CDR3 sequence: CASSLRGKVVSPLHF. The CDR3 nucleotides are TGTGCCAGCAGCTTACGGGGAAAGGTTGTTTCACCCCTCCACTTT.